These 32 T cell receptor beta chains came from one sample sequenced in a study of metastatic and nonmetastatic thyroid tumors. TCRdb redid the clone calls on the PCR reads using MiXCR. The data contain around 20,000 clones, around 12% of them singletons. Thyroid surgery took place with no prior treatment in any patient. The sequencing sample was made of blood. These receptors were obtained from a female donor with papillary thyroid cancer or a benign thyroid nodule (not recorded which). Some clones in this sample may be carry-over from other donors' samples.

This clone was seen many times. The V and J genes are TRBV6-1 and TRBJ1-5; 10 positions agree with TRBD1. Losses at the gene ends were 10 bases for V and 2 bases for J; bases not matched to a gene: 8. Germline loops: CDR1 MNHNS, CDR2 SASEGT. This CDR3 region has 15 residues. This chain's CDR3 is CATKPGTGGNQPQHF. The CDR3 region has the DNA TGTGCCACAAAACCCGGGACAGGGGGCAATCAGCCCCAGCATTTT.

This clone has a handful of counts. The chain carries TRBV12-3 or TRBV12-4 and TRBJ1-5; TRBD1 matches at 10 bases. V trimming: 6 bases; J trimming: 5 bases; junction bases outside the gene matches: 4. The CDR3 contains 14 residues. The CDR3 nucleotides are TGTGCCAGCAGCCTGGGACAGGGGTATCAGCCCCAGCATTTT. Residues: CASSLGQGYQPQHF.

This clone came up many times. The gene calls are TRBV5-1 and TRBJ2-7; either TRBD1 or TRBD2 may supply D (5 bases each). The ends were cut back, 6 bases at V and 3 bases at J, with 16 bases in the middle. The CDR3 runs 14 residues. Germline V CDR1 and CDR2: SGHRS, YFSETQ. DNA for the CDR3: TGCGCCAGCAATGAGGGGCCCGGAGACTACGAGCAGTACTTC. It specifies CASNEGPGDYEQYF.

This clone is classed as medium-sized. V and J are TRBV6-2 or TRBV6-3 and TRBJ2-2; the D gene could be TRBD1 or TRBD2 (6 bases each). Germline loops: CDR1 MNHEY, CDR2 SVGEGT. The CDR3 sequence is 15 residues long. The germline V and J ends were trimmed by 6 bases and 3 bases, with 14 bases remaining between them. The chain's CDR3 is CASRPGARDTGELFF. In nucleotides, the CDR3 is TGTGCCAGCAGGCCGGGGGCGCGAGACACCGGGGAGCTGTTTTTT.

This rearrangement joins TRBV12-3 or TRBV12-4 to TRBJ1-2; D uncertain. The CDR3 has 13 residues. V lost 3 bases to trimming and J lost 8 bases, with 13 bases between them. The DNA for the CDR3 is TGTGCCAGCAGTTTGCGGGGAGGAGGAGGCTACACCTTC. It is translated as CASSLRGGGGYTF.

The table lists this clone with many counts. The rearrangement joins TRBV10-1 to TRBJ1-1; 7 nucleotides agree with TRBD1. V trimming: 2 bases; J trimming: 5 bases; junction bases outside the gene matches: 5. This CDR3 is built from 14 residues. The germline V gene has CDR1 WNHNN and CDR2 SYGVQD (reference sequence). The CDR3: CASSEREGATEAFF. Here the CDR3 DNA reads TGCGCCAGCAGTGAGAGGGAGGGGGCTACTGAAGCTTTCTTT.

The chain carries TRBV6-5 and TRBJ2-7; the D gene is possibly TRBD2 (6 bases). The germline V gene encodes CDR1 MNHEY and CDR2 SVGAGI. The ends were cut back, 2 bases at V and 0 bases at J, with 8 bases in the middle. The CDR3 has 14 amino acids. The CDR3, as DNA: TGTGCCAGCAGTTACGCGGGACCCTCCTACGAGCAGTACTTC. It is translated as CASSYAGPSYEQYF.

This sequence joins TRBV6-2 or TRBV6-3 and TRBJ2-7; D remains unclear. CDR1 is MNHEY, CDR2 SVGEGT, per germline. This CDR3 spans 13 amino acids. V was cut by 0 bases and J by 2 bases, with 5 bases left in between. CDR3 coding DNA: TGTGCCAGCAGTTACTCGTCAGCCTACGAGCAGTACTTC. Translated, it gives CASSYSSAYEQYF.

The sample holds many counts of this clone. This chain links TRBV5-1 with TRBJ2-3, with TRBD1 matching over 8 bases. V shed 2 bases and J 1 base; nucleotides not matched to a gene: 3. Looked up from germline, CDR1 is SGHRS and CDR2 is YFSETQ. The CDR3 totals 15 residues. The CDR3 loop reads CASSLGQGRTDTQYF. In DNA, the CDR3 is TGCGCCAGCAGCTTAGGACAGGGACGCACAGATACGCAGTATTTT. The full variable domain, in which reference TRBV5-1 and TRBJ2-3 provide the parts outside the CDR3, is KAGVTQTPRYLIKTRGQQVTLSCSPISGHRSVSWYQQTPGQGLQFLFEYFSETQRNKGNFPGRFSGRQFSNSRSEMNVSTLELGDSALYLCASSLGQGRTDTQYFGPGTRLTVL.

V gene TRBV11-2 combines with J gene TRBJ2-6; no reliable D call. Germline CDR1 SGHAT, CDR2 FQNNGV. CDR3 length: 19 amino acids. Trimming took 0 bases from V and 1 from J, leaving 16 bases between them. The CDR3 loop is CASSLERVALFSGANVLTF. For the CDR3, the DNA is TGTGCCAGCAGCTTAGAAAGGGTAGCCCTTTTTTCTGGGGCCAACGTCCTGACTTTC.

This clone was recorded at least ten times. Other DNA sequences within the sample encode an identical CDR3. The chain recombines TRBV19 with TRBJ2-3; D might be TRBD1 (7 bases). Germline lookup yields CDR1 LNHDA and CDR2 SQIVND (reference sequence). Trimming shortened V by 3 bases and J by 5 bases, and 15 bases separated the two germline ends. The CDR3 covers 15 residues. CDR3: CASSIGGGWGDTQYF. The CDR3 DNA is TGTGCCAGTAGTATTGGAGGGGGCTGGGGAGATACGCAGTATTTT.

This clone was counted many times. Other DNA sequences in the same sample also yield this CDR3. The gene calls are TRBV16 and TRBJ1-1, with a tentative D call TRBD1 (5 bases). Trimming cost V 4 bases and J 1 base, with 19 bases left between them. This CDR3 spans 17 amino acids. The germline V gene has CDR1 KGHSY and CDR2 FQNENV. CDR3 amino acids: CASSPWRIRGSNTEAFF. Here the CDR3 DNA reads TGTGCCAGCAGCCCCTGGCGAATTCGGGGGTCGAACACTGAAGCTTTCTTT.

Ten or more counts support this clone. This rearrangement joins TRBV11-3 to TRBJ2-1, with D maybe TRBD2 (6 bases). Germline lookup yields CDR1 SGHNT and CDR2 YENEEA. V was clipped by 1 base and J by 9 bases, with 10 bases between them. The CDR3 is 13 residues long. This CDR3 is CASSLVGGTEQFF. The CDR3 nucleotides read TGTGCCAGCAGCTTAGTTGGAGGGACTGAGCAGTTCTTC.

The sample holds many counts of this clone. The genes are TRBV28 and TRBJ1-5; TRBD1 might be the D (5 bases). In germline, CDR1 is MDHEN, CDR2 SYDVKM. The length of the CDR3 is 13 residues. Deletions cut 5 bases from V and 4 bases from J, with 9 bases between. CDR3: CASSRGNNQPQHF. CDR3 coding DNA: TGTGCCAGCAGTAGGGGCAATAATCAGCCCCAGCATTTT.

This clone appeared many times. Different DNA sequences within this sample yield the same CDR3. V gene TRBV4-3 combines with J gene TRBJ1-1; 9 bases map to TRBD1. Trimming removed 2 bases from V and 2 bases from J; junction bases left unmatched: 6. CDR3 size: 16 residues. Germline CDR1 LGHNA, CDR2 YSLEER. CDR3 loop: CASSQNRGRLNTEAFF. CDR3 nucleotide sequence: TGCGCCAGCAGCCAAAACAGGGGGCGATTAAACACTGAAGCTTTCTTT.

This clone is medium-sized by share. The J gene is TRBJ1-5, the V gene TRBV6-2 or TRBV6-3, with 8 bases lining up with TRBD1. The CDR3 is 16 residues long. The V gene's germline CDR1 is MNHEY and CDR2 SVGEGT. The V gene end was trimmed by 6 bases and the J gene end by 6 bases; junction bases not matched to a gene: 13. CDR3 region: CASSRRGQVWFQPQHF. The CDR3 bases are TGTGCCAGCAGCCGGAGGGGACAGGTTTGGTTTCAGCCCCAGCATTTT.

This chain links TRBV5-1 with TRBJ2-5, with TRBD2 matching over 9 bases. The CDR3 is 17 residues long. The J segment lost 5 bases and the V segment lost 4 bases, leaving 15 bases of the junction unmatched. Germline V gene sequence: CDR1 SGHRS, CDR2 YFSETQ. CDR3 amino acids: CASSMRLAELVGETQYF. CDR3 coding DNA: TGCGCCAGCAGCATGCGACTAGCGGAGCTGGTCGGGGAGACCCAGTACTTC.

Many counts were recorded for this clone. The V and J genes are TRBV25-1 and TRBJ1-3; D is unresolved. In germline, CDR1 is MGHDK, CDR2 SYGVNS. The CDR3 runs 13 residues. V was trimmed by 3 bases and J by 3 bases, leaving 6 bases between them. CDR3 residues: CASSEGNGNTIYF. DNA of the CDR3: TGTGCCAGCAGTGAGGGAAATGGAAACACCATATATTTT.

This chain connects TRBV19 to TRBJ1-2; no firm D call. V lost 1 base and J 2 bases, leaving 8 bases between the germline ends. This CDR3 region has 14 residues. Germline V gene lookup returns CDR1 LNHDA and CDR2 SQIVND (reference sequence). The CDR3 DNA follows: TGTGCCAGTAGTATAGCCAGAAACAACTATGGCTACACCTTC. Its protein is CASSIARNNYGYTF.

A remark on this clone: Possible read error: a much larger clone is one base away. This rearrangement joins TRBV12-3 or TRBV12-4 to TRBJ1-6, with D possibly being TRBD1 (5 bases). The CDR3 runs 15 residues. The CDR3 bases are TGTGCCAGCATTTTATCCGGGGCCTCTCATTCACCTCTCCACTTT. This sequence encodes CASILSGASHSPLHF.

The rearrangement joins TRBV28 to TRBJ2-7; 10 bases fit TRBD1. This CDR3 contains 14 residues. The germline V gene encodes CDR1 MDHEN and CDR2 SYDVKM. V dropped 10 bases and J dropped 3; count of bases not matched to a gene: 9. In DNA, the CDR3 is TGTGCCATCGAATCCGGGACAGGGGTCTACGAGCAGTACTTC. Its protein is CAIESGTGVYEQYF.

This clone was seen repeatedly, ten times or more. The CDR3 loop is CSARDLRDNNQPQHF. CDR3 in DNA: TGCAGTGCTAGAGATTTGAGGGACAACAATCAGCCCCAGCATTTT. The chain joins TRBV20-1 to TRBJ1-5, with D perhaps TRBD1 (6 bases). CDR1 is DFQATT, CDR2 SNEGSKA, per germline (reference sequence). This CDR3 contains 15 residues. V was clipped by 0 bases and J by 3 bases, with 12 bases between them.

The table lists this clone with many counts. This rearrangement joins TRBV29-1 to TRBJ2-7, with D perhaps matching TRBD1 or TRBD2 (6 bases each). The germline CDR1 and CDR2 sequences are SQVTM and ANQGSEA. V lost 8 bases and J 0 bases, leaving 11 bases between the germline ends. The CDR3 spans 12 residues. CDR3 nucleotides: TGCAGCACGGGGGCAGACTCCTACGAGCAGTACTTC. Protein: CSTGADSYEQYF.

This clone was observed a handful of times. This chain uses TRBV27 with TRBJ2-7; D uncertain. Trimming shortened V by 0 bases and J by 1 base, and 7 bases separated the two germline ends. Germline V CDR1 and CDR2: MNHEY, SMNVEV (reference sequence). This CDR3 has 14 amino acids. CDR3 loop: CASSLSEISYEQYF. As DNA, the CDR3 is TGTGCCAGCAGTTTATCGGAGATTTCCTACGAGCAGTACTTC.

The gene calls are TRBV12-3 or TRBV12-4 and TRBJ1-5; 8 positions agree with TRBD1. V lost 6 bases to trimming and J lost 6 bases; unmatched junction nucleotides: 4. The CDR3 length is 13 residues. In DNA form, the CDR3 reads TGTGCCAGCAGGCTGGACAGGGTTCAGCCCCAGCATTTT. Amino acids: CASRLDRVQPQHF.

This clone was detected ten times or more. V is TRBV4-1 and J is TRBJ2-1; D is possibly TRBD1 (5 bases). This CDR3 has 14 amino acids. V dropped 0 bases and J dropped 6 bases, with 9 bases sitting between them. The germline CDR1 and CDR2 sequences are MGHRA and YSYEKL. The CDR3 spells CASSQDWGPNEQFF. The CDR3 DNA follows: TGCGCCAGCAGCCAAGATTGGGGCCCCAATGAGCAGTTCTTC.

The V gene is TRBV6-5, the J gene TRBJ1-2; D is possibly TRBD1 (5 bases). The CDR3 runs 13 residues. Deletions cut 4 bases from V and 8 bases from J, with 14 bases between. Germline CDR1 and CDR2: MNHEY and SVGAGI. CDR3 bases: TGTGCCAGCAGTTTTCCATGGGGCATAGGCTACACCTTC. Its translation is CASSFPWGIGYTF.

This clone was counted ten times or more. V is TRBV6-6 and J is TRBJ1-5, with 10 bases lining up with TRBD1. The CDR3 covers 17 residues. With 10 bases clipped from V and 5 bases from J, the junction kept 17 bases outside the gene matches. Germline CDR1 and CDR2: MNHNY and SVGAGI (reference sequence). CDR3 bases: TGTGCCAACACCCCCCCCCCCCGGACAGGGGGGTATCAGCCCCAGCATTTT. Protein product: CANTPPPRTGGYQPQHF.

By share of the sample, this clone is medium-sized. The chain carries TRBV6-1 and TRBJ1-3; a possible D gene is TRBD1 (5 bases). The germline CDR1 and CDR2 sequences are MNHNS and SASEGT. The CDR3 spans 15 residues. The V end was cut by 6 bases, the J end by 0 bases, with 12 bases between. CDR3 protein: CASSRGRFSGNTIYF. The CDR3 DNA sequence: TGTGCCAGCAGCCGGGGACGGTTCTCTGGAAACACCATATATTTT.

This clone was recorded at least ten times. The rearrangement links TRBV5-4 to TRBJ2-7; a possible D gene is TRBD1 (6 bases). The germline gives CDR1 SGHNT, CDR2 YYREEE (reference sequence). This CDR3 is built from 14 residues. V lost 5 bases and J lost 1, with 13 bases in between. CDR3 sequence (DNA): TGTGCCAGCAGTTTCTCAGGGGAGTCCTACGAGCAGTACTTC. Translating gives CASSFSGESYEQYF.

Concerning this clone: A read error may explain this, as a much larger clone is one base away. The CDR3 DNA sequence: TGTGCCAGCAGCACGCGGGGGGGTAGCACAGATACGCAGTATTTT. Amino acid sequence: CASSTRGGSTDTQYF. This chain uses TRBV9 with TRBJ2-3; 9 positions match TRBD2. V gave up 4 bases and J gave up 0 bases; unmatched junction bases: 3. This CDR3 has 15 residues. CDR1 and CDR2 (germline): SGDLS, YYNGEE.

This clone was recorded at least ten times. This chain links TRBV4-1 with TRBJ1-5; 12 bases are a match to TRBD1. CDR3 size: 18 residues. From germline, CDR1 is MGHRA and CDR2 YSYEKL. The V gene end was trimmed by 8 bases and the J gene end by 0 bases; junction bases not matched to a gene: 11. The CDR3 nucleotides read TGCGCCAGCCCCCAAGGGACAGGGGGCGAGGGTAGCAATCAGCCCCAGCATTTT. Amino acids: CASPQGTGGEGSNQPQHF.